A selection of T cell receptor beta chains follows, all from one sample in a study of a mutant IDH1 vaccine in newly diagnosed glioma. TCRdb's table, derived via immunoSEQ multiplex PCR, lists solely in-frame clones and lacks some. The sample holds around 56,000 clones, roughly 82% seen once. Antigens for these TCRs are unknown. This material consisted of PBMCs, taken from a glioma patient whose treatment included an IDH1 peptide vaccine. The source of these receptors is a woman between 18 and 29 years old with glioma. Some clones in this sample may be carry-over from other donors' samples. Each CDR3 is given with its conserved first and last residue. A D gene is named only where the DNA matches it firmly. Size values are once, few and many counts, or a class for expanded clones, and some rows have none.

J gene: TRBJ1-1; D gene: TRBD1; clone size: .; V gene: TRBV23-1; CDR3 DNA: TGCGCCAGCCCCCGGACCCCAGGACAGGGGAACACTGAAGCTTTCTTT; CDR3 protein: CASPRTPGQGNTEAFF
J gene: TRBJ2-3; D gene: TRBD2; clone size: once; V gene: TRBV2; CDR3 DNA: TGTGCCAGCCCTTTGACTAGCGCCAGCACAGATACGCAGTATTTT; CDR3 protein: CASPLTSASTDTQYF
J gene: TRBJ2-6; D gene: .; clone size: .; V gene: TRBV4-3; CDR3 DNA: TGCGCCAGCAGCCGATCAGACAGCGGCTCTGGGGCCAACGTCCTGACTTTC; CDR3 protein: CASSRSDSGSGANVLTF
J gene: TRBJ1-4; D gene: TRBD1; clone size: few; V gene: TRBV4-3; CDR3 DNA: TGCGCCAGCAGCCAAGGGACAGGGGGTGTTGAAAAACTGTTTTTT; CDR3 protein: CASSQGTGGVEKLFF
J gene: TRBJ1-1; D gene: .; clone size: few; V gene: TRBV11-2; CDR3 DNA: TGTGCCAGCAGCTCGGGGGCGAACACTGAAGCTTTCTTT; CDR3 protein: CASSSGANTEAFF
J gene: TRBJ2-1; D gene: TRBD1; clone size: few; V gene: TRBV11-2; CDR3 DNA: TGTGCCAGCAGCCGAGGACAGGATGAGCAGTTCTTC; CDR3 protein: CASSRGQDEQFF
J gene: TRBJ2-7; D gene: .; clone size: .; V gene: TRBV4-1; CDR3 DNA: TGCGCCAGCAGCCAGGCTCCTGACTCCTACGAGCAGTACTTC; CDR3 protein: CASSQAPDSYEQYF
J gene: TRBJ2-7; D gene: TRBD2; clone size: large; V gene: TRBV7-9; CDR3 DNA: TGTGCCAGCAGCTCCGATCCGACTAGCAGCCACGAGCAGTACTTC; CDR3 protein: CASSSDPTSSHEQYF
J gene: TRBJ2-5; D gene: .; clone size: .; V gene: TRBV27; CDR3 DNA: TGTGCCAGCAGTCCAATACTTAAAATGGGGCCTCAAGAGACCCAGTACTTC; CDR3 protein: CASSPILKMGPQETQYF
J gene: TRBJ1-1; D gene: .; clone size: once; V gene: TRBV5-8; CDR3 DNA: TGTGCCAGCAGCTTGGGGGGGAGGGAAACTGAAGCTTTCTTT; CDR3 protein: CASSLGGRETEAFF
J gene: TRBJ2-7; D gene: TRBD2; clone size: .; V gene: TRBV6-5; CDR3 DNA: TGTGCCAGCAACCAAATAGCGGGAGGGACCTACGAGCAGTACTTC; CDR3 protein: CASNQIAGGTYEQYF
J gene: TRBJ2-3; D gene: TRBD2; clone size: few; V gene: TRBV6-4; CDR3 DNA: TGTGCCAGCAGTGACGGAGCGGGGAGCACAGATACGCAGTATTTT; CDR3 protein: CASSDGAGSTDTQYF
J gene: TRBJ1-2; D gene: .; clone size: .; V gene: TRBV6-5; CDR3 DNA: TGTGCCAGCAGTTCCCCGGGCAGGCCACCGGGTGGCTACACCTTC; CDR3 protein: CASSSPGRPPGGYTF
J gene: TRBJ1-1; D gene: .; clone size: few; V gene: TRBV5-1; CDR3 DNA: TGCGCCAGCAGCTTTGGTGGTAACACTGAAGCTTTCTTT; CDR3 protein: CASSFGGNTEAFF
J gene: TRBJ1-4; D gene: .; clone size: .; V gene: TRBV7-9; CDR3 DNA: TGTGCCAGCACCCCGGGGATGGCTAATGAAAAACTGTTTTTT; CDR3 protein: CASTPGMANEKLFF
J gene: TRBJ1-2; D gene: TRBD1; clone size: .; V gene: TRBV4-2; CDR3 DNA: TGTGCCAGCAGCCAAGAAGAGCTGACAGGGGATGGCTACACCTTC; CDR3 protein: CASSQEELTGDGYTF
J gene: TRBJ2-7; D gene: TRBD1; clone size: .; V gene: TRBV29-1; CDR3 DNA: TGCAGGGGCCGGGACAGGGGGTACTACGAGCAGTACTTC; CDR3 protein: CRGRDRGYYEQYF
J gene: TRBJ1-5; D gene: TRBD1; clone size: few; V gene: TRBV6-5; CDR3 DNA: TGTGCCAGCAGTCTAGGGGGCGGGCCCACGCCCCAGCATTTT; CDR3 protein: CASSLGGGPTPQHF
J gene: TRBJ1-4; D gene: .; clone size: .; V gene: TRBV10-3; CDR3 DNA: TGTGCCATCAGTGAGTCGCGGGAGGCAAAACTGTTTTTT; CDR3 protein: CAISESREAKLFF
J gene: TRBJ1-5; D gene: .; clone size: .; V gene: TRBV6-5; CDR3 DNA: TGTGCCAGCAGCCCCCCCAGGGGCCAGCCCCAGCATTTT; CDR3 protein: CASSPPRGQPQHF
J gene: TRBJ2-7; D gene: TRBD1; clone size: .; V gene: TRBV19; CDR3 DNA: TGTGCCAGTAGTATGACGGGACAGGGGACCTACGAGCAGTACTTC; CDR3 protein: CASSMTGQGTYEQYF
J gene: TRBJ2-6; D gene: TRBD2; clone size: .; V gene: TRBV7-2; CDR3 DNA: TGTGCCAGCAGCGAGAGCGGGGGCTCTGGGGCCAACGTCCTGACTTTC; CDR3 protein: CASSESGGSGANVLTF
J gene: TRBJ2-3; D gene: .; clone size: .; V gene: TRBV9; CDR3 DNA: TGTGCCAGCAGCGGACGCGGGCCCCCCCTCATCACAGATACGCAGTATTTT; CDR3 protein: CASSGRGPPLITDTQYF
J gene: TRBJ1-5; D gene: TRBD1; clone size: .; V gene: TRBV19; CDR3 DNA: TGTGCCAGTAGTATAATAGGGGGCGGCCAGCCCCAGCATTTT; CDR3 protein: CASSIIGGGQPQHF
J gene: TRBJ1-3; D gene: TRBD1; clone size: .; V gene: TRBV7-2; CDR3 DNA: TGTGCCAGCAGCCAGACAGGGGGAAACACCATATATTTT; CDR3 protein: CASSQTGGNTIYF
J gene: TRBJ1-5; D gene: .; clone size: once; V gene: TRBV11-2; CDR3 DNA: TGTGCCAGCAGCTTAGACGGCCGGGCAAATCAGCCCCAGCATTTT; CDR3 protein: CASSLDGRANQPQHF
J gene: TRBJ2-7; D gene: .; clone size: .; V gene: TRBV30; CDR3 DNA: TGTGCCTGGAGTGTGAGGCGGACCTCCTACGAGCAGTACTTC; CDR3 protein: CAWSVRRTSYEQYF
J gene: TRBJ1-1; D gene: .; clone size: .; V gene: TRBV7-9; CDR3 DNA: TGTGCCAGCAGCTTACGCGAGCGATACACTGAAGCTTTCTTT; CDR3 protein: CASSLRERYTEAFF
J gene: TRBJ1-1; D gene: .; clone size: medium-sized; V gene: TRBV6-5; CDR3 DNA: TGTGCCAGCAGGGGGGAGAGTGAGACCACTGAAGCTTTCTTT; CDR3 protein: CASRGESETTEAFF
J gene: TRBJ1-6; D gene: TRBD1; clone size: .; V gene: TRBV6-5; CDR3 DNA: TGTGCCAGCAGTTACTCGACCGGGACAGAACATTCACCCCTCCACTTT; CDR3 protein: CASSYSTGTEHSPLHF
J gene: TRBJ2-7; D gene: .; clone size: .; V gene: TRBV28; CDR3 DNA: TGTGCCAGCAGTTTGGACGGACGGGGCTACGAGCAGTACTTC; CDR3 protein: CASSLDGRGYEQYF
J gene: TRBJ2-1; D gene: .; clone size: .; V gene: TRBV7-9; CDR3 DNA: TGTGCCAGCAGCTCCCCACCCGGGACATCCGATGAGCAGTTCTTC; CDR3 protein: CASSSPPGTSDEQFF